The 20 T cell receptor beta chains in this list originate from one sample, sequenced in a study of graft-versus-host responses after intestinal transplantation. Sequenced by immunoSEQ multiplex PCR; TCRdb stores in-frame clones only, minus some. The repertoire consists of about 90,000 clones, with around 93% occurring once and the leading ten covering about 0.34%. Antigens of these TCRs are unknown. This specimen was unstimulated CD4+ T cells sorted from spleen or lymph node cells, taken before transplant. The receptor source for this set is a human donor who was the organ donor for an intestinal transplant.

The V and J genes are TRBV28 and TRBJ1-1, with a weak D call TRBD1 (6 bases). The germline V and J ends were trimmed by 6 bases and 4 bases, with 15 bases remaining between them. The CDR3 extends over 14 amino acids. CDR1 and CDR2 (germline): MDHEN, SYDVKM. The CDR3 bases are TGTGCCAGCAGGCCTACAGGGTCGCCCACTGAAGCTTTCTTT. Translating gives CASRPTGSPTEAFF. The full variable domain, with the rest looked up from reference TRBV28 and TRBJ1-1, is DVKVTQSSRYLVKRTGEKVFLECVQDMDHENMFWYRQDPGLGLRLIYFSYDVKMKEKGDIPEGYSVSREKKERFSLILESASTNQTSMYLCASRPTGSPTEAFFGQGTRLTVV.

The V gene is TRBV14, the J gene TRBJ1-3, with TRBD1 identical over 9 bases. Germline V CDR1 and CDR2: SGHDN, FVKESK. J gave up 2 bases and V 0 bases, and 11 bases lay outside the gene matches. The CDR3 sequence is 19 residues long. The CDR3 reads CASSQDRGTGSFAGNTIYF. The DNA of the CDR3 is TGTGCCAGCAGCCAAGATCGGGGGACAGGGTCCTTTGCTGGAAACACCATATATTTT.

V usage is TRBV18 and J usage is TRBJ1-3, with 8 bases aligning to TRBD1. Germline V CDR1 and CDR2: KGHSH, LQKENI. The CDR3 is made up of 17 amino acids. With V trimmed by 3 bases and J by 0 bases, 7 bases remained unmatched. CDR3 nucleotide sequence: TGTGCCAGCTCACCCATGCAGGGGGCTAGCTCTGGAAACACCATATATTTT. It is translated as CASSPMQGASSGNTIYF.

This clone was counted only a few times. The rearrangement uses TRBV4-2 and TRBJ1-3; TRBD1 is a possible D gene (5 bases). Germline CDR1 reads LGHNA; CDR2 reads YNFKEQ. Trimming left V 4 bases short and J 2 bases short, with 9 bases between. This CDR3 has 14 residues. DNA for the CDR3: TGTGCCAGCAGCCGGGGGGGGACTGGAAACACCATATATTTT. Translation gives CASSRGGTGNTIYF.

The chain's CDR3 is CASSEWWDRGNGYTF. In nucleotides, the CDR3 is TGTGCCAGCAGTGAATGGTGGGACAGGGGCAATGGCTACACCTTC. The chain recombines TRBV25-1 with TRBJ1-2; 10 bases align to TRBD1. The length of the CDR3 is 15 residues. V gave up 1 base and J gave up 6 bases; unmatched junction bases: 5. The germline V gene encodes CDR1 MGHDK and CDR2 SYGVNS.

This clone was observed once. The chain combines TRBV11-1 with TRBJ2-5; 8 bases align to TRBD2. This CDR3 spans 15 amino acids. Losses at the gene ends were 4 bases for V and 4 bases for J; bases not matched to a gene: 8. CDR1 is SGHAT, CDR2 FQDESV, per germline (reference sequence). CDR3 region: CASSSAGGLGETQYF. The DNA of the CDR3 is TGTGCCAGCAGCTCCGCCGGGGGACTAGGAGAGACCCAGTACTTC.

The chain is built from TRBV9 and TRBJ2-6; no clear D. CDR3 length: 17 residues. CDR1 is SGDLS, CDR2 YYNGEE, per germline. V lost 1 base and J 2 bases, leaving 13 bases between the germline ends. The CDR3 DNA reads TGTGCCAGCAGCGTACTGGGCACCTTTACTGGGGCCAACGTCCTGACTTTC. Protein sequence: CASSVLGTFTGANVLTF.

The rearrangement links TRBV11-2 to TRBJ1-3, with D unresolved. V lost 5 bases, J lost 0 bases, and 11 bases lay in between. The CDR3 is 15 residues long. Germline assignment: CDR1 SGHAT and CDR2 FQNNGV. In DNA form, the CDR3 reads TGTGCCAGCAGCCCTATATTGCGCTCTGGAAACACCATATATTTT. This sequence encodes CASSPILRSGNTIYF.

CDR3 residues: CASSGQGNSPLHF. The CDR3 nucleotides are TGTGCCAGTAGCGGACAGGGGAATTCACCCCTCCACTTT. This chain uses TRBV19 with TRBJ1-6; 9 bases map to TRBD1. The germline gives CDR1 LNHDA, CDR2 SQIVND (reference sequence). Unmatched junction bases numbered 1, after V lost 6 bases and J lost 7 bases. The CDR3 contains 13 residues.

The CDR3 coding sequence is TGTGCCAGTAGTGTCGACAGTGCGGGATACAATGAGCAGTTCTTC. This sequence encodes CASSVDSAGYNEQFF. The chain joins TRBV19 to TRBJ2-1; D is perhaps TRBD2 (6 bases). CDR3 size: 15 residues. V shed 5 bases and J shed 4 bases, with 15 bases lying between them. Germline-derived CDR1 and CDR2 are LNHDA and SQIVND (reference sequence).

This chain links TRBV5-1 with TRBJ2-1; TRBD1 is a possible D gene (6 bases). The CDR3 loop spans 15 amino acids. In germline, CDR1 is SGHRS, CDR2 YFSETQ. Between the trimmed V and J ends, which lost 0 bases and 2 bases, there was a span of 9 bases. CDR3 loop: CASSLGRGAYNEQFF. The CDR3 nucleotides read TGCGCCAGCAGCTTGGGCAGGGGAGCCTACAATGAGCAGTTCTTC.

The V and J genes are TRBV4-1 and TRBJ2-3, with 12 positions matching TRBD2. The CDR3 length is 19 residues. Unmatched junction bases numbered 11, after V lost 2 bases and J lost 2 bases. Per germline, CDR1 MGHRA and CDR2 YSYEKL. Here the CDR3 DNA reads TGCGCCAGCAGCCAAAGCCTAGCGGGGGGGCCCGGTTCCACAGATACGCAGTATTTT. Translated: CASSQSLAGGPGSTDTQYF.

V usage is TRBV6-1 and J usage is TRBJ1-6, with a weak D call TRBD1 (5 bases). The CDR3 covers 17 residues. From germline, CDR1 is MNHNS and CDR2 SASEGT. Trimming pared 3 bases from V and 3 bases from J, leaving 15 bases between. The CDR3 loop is CASSDPGGGVYNSPLHF. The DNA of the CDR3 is TGTGCCAGCAGTGACCCTGGTGGGGGGGTCTATAATTCACCCCTCCACTTT.

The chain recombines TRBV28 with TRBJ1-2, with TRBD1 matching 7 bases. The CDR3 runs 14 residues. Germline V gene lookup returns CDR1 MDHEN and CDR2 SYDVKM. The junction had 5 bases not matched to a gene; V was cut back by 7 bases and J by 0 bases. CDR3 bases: TGTGCCAGCACCATACAGGGGCCTAACTATGGCTACACCTTC. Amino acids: CASTIQGPNYGYTF.

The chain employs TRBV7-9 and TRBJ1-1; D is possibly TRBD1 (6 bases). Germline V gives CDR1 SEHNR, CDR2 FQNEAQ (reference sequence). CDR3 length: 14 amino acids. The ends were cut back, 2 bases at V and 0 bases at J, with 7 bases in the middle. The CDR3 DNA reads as TGTGCCAGCAGCTTAACAGGGTTGAACACTGAAGCTTTCTTT. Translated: CASSLTGLNTEAFF.

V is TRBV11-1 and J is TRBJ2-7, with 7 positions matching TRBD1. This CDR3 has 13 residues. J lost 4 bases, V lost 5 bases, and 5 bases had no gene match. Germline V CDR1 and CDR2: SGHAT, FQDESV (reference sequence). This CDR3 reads CASSIDREYEQYF. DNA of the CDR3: TGTGCCAGCAGCATAGACAGGGAGTACGAGCAGTACTTC.

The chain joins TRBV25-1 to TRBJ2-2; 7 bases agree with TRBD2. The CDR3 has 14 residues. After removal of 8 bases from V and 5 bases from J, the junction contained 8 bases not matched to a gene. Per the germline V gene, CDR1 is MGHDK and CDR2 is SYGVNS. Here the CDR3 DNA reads TGTGCCAGCCGATTAGCGGGCGGGACCGGGGAGCTGTTTTTT. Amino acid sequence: CASRLAGGTGELFF.

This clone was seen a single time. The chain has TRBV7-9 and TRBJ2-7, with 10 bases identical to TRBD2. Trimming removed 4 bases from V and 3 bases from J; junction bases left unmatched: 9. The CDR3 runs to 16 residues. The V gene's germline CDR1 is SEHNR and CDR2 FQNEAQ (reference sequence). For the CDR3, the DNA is TGTGCCAGCAGCTCAGGACCAGGACTAGCGGACTACGAGCAGTACTTC. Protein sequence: CASSSGPGLADYEQYF.

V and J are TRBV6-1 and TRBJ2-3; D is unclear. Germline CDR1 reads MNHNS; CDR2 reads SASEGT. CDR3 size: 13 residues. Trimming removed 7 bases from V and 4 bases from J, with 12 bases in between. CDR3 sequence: CASTKKAADTQYF. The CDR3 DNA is TGTGCCAGCACCAAAAAAGCTGCAGATACGCAGTATTTT.

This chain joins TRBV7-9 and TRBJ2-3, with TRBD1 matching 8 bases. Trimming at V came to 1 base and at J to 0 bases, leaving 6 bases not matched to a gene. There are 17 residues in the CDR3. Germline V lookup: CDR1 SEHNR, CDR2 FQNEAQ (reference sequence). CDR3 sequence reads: CASSLGRGRGSTDTQYF. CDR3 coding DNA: TGTGCCAGCAGCTTAGGCAGGGGGCGCGGGAGCACAGATACGCAGTATTTT.